The T cell receptor (beta chain) under discussion was sequenced for a study of long-term antiretroviral therapy in people with HIV. Investigators performed immunoSEQ version v3.0 at survey level. Assay used: immunoSEQ multiplex PCR; TCRdb lists only in-frame clones, some missing. The repertoire holds roughly 12,000 clones, around 83% seen once, with under 15% in the top ten. Cryopreserved PBMC, at about 0.9-10 million per sample, were present before DNA extraction. Unmatched junction bases numbered 6, after V lost 1 base and J lost 9 bases. The CDR3 runs to 15 residues. Germline-derived CDR1 and CDR2 are SEHNR and FQNEAQ (reference sequence).

The sequence derives from a man aged 35-49 years with HIV. The rearrangement uses TRBV7-9 and TRBJ2-1; TRBD1 aligns across 10 bases. The sample consisted of unsorted PBMCs, taken 1.2 years after starting antiretroviral therapy. The CDR3 DNA reads TGTGCCAGCAGCTTAGTAGGGACAGGGGAGCGTGAGCAGTTCTTC. Translated: CASSLVGTGEREQFF.